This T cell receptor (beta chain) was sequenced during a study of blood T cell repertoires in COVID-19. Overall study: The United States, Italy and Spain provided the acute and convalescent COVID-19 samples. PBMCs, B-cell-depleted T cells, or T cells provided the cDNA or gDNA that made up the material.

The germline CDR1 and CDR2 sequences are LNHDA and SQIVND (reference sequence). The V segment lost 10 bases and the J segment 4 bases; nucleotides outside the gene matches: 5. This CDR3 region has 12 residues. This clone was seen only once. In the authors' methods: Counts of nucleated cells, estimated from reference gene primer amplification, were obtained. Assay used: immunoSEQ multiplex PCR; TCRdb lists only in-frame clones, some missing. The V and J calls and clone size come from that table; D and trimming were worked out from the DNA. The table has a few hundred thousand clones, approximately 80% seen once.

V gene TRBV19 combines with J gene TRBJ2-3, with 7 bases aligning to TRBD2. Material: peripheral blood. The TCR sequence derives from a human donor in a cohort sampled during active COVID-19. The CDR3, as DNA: TGTGCCACCCAGCGGGAATCAGATACGCAGTATTTT. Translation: CATQRESDTQYF.